This T cell receptor (beta chain) was identified in a study of T cells in localized non-small cell lung cancer (dated by TCRdb to about 2020). About the investigation overall: The study analyzed T cell repertoires of a few hundred early-stage NSCLC patients, comparing tumors and uninvolved tumor-adjacent lungs. The cohort comprised some 240 treatment-naïve NSCLC patients with resected, localized lung tumors. The mean age of the NSCLC patients was about 64 years, with 120 to 150 men and around 110 women.

At diagnosis, tumor, uninvolved tumor-adjacent lung and peripheral blood were collected and then preserved as a mix of FFPE and fresh-frozen material. For TCR repertoire profiling, blood samples were analyzed as peripheral blood mononuclear cells. The immunoSEQ Assay was used to sequence TCR beta CDR3 regions from DNA. The paper's processing steps were these. To compute T cell density, TCR beta template counts were normalized to usable DNA, which was estimated by amplifying housekeeping genes. Using the preseqR package, richness was estimated by extrapolating to 120,000 templates for tissue samples and 400,000 templates for PBMC samples. Clonality was defined by subtracting Pielou's evenness from one. Tissue-enriched TCRs were identified by differential abundance testing using productive amino-acid clonotypes, minimum total count 5 and alpha 0.1. Repertoire overlap between compartments was quantified with the Jaccard Index and Morisita Overlap Index. GLIPH grouped TCR beta CDR3s together with public tetramer-defined viral CDR3s, and a viral motif had to include at least three viral sequences and also show V-gene enrichment. The table comes from immuneACCESS by way of TCRdb, which keeps in-frame sequences with V and J called. Part of the clones is missing from these tables; in studies checked, under half for an unresolved V gene and the rest for unknown reasons. V and J calls and clone size come straight from that table; D and trimming were deduced from the DNA. The sample profile shows over 15,000 clones; around nine tenths of them were found once. Approximately 4% of the sample lies in the top ten.

The CDR3, from cysteine to phenylalanine, totals 16 residues. Only CDR3 DNA is held: 48 bases, read in frame from base 1. Turning to this clone: The specificity of this receptor is unknown. No much larger clone exists at a distance of one base, and base qualities are not known.

The research as a whole found: Because the study design was exploratory, TCR variables were selected using unadjusted p-values without false-discovery rate correction. A median of 57 of the top 100 tumor clones turned up in the paired uninvolved adjacent lung, and approximately 30 of those clones also ranked among the top 100 of that same adjacent lung. Higher blood T cell density associated with longer overall survival, while higher adjacent-lung clonality associated with shorter survival. Uninvolved tumor-adjacent lung showed the highest T cell clonality, higher than tumor, which suggests more focused antigenic responses in the adjacent lung. Because multi-region tumor sequencing was not performed, intratumor heterogeneity could not be ruled out.

The sequence is built from TRBV21-1 and TRBJ2-7; the DNA was not used to check the table's D call, TRBD1. TRBV21-1 corresponds to a pseudogene. The material was peripheral blood, obtained before any cancer treatment. This sequence was found in a male donor at least 60 years old with stage II squamous cell lung carcinoma. The encoded CDR3 is CASSKKRDRTPIEQYF. The base sequence is TGTGCCAGCAGCAAAAAACGGGACAGGACCCCCATCGAGCAGTACTTC.